The sequence of this T cell receptor beta chain was determined in a study of cytomegalovirus exposure and HLA in healthy donors. PCR used 60 Vbeta primers and 13 Jbeta primers. Clones were sequenced by immunoSEQ multiplex PCR, and TCRdb holds only the in-frame ones, with some missing. The profile shows about 140,000 clones, over 50% of them singletons. Per the germline V gene, CDR1 is SNHLY and CDR2 is FYNNEI. This CDR3 spans 14 amino acids. The V and J ends lost 3 bases and 3 bases respectively, with 9 bases between them. This clone was observed a few times. Material for sequencing was PBMCs. This sequence joins TRBV2 and TRBJ1-5; D unresolved. The TCR was taken from a human donor in good health. CDR3 amino acids: CASSELTDNQPQHF. The CDR3 DNA is TGTGCCAGCAGTGAGTTGACTGACAATCAGCCCCAGCATTTT.